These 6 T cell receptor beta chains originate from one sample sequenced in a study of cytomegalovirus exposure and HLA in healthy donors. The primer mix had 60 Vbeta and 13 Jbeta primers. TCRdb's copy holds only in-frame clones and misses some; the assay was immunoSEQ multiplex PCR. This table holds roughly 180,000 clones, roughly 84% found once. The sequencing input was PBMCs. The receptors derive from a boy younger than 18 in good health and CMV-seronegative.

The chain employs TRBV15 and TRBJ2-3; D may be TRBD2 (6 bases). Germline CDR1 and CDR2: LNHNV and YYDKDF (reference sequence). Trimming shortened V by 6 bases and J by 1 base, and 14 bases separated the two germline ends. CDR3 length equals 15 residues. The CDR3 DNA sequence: TGTGCCACCAGTTCTACTCGCGGGGGCACAGATACGCAGTATTTT. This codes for CATSSTRGGTDTQYF.

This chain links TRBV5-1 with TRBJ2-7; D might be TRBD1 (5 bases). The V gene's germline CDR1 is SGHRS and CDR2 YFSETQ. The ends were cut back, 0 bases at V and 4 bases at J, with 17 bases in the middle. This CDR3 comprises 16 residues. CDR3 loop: CASSLVGGQRSYEQYF. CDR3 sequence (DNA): TGCGCCAGCAGCTTGGTCGGCGGACAAAGGTCTTACGAGCAGTACTTC.

For the CDR3, the DNA is TGTGCCAGCAGCCCAGGGGGTTTTGAAAAACTGTTTTTT. This encodes CASSPGGFEKLFF. The genes are TRBV9 and TRBJ1-4; TRBD1 agrees at 7 bases. The CDR3 has 13 amino acids. The germline V gene has CDR1 SGDLS and CDR2 YYNGEE. J was trimmed by 7 bases and V by 4 bases; bases with no gene match: 4.

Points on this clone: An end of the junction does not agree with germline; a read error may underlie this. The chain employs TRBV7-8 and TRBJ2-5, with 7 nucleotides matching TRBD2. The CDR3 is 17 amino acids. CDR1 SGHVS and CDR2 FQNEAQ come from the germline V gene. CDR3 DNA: TGTGCCAGCAGCCCCTACGCTGGCGGGGGAATCCAAGAGGCCCAGTACTTC. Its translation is CASSPYAGGGIQEAQYF. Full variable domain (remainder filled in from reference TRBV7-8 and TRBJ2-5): GAGVSQSPRYKVAKRGQDVALRCDPISGHVSLFWYQQALGQGPEFLTYFQNEAQLDKSGLPSDRFFAERPEGSVSTLKIQRTQQEDSAVYLCASSPYAGGGIQEAQYFGPGTRLLVL.

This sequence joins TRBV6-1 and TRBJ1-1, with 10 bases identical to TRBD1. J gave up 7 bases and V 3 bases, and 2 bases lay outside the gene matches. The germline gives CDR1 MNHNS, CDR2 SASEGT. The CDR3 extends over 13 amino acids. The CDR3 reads CASSDGTGVEAFF. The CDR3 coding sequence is TGTGCCAGCAGTGACGGGACAGGGGTTGAAGCTTTCTTT.

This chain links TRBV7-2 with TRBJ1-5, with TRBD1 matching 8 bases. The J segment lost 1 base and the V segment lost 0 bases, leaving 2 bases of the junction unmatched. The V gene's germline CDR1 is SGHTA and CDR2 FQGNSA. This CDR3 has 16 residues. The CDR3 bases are TGTGCCAGCAGCTTAGCCGGGACAGGAAGCAATCAGCCCCAGCATTTT. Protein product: CASSLAGTGSNQPQHF.